This paragraph covers one TCR beta chain sequence. Its antigen is not identified. The junction and the germline gene differ at one end; a read error may be behind it. Unique molecular identifiers were present on the cDNA, which also gained a universal primer site by template switching. TCRdb used MiXCR to reprocess the 5' RACE reads, holding one entry per CDR3 protein. The data show hundreds of thousands of distinct CDR3 sequences, 11% to 15% seen once. The CDR3 runs to 16 residues. Germline CDR1 and CDR2: SGHTA and FQGNSA. The data belong to a study of identical twins. Findings and caveats of the study: When twins shared out-of-frame alpha sequences, those sequences had excess low generation probability. Weaker excess sharing between twins was seen in beta out-of-frame sequences. Insertion counts were lower in abundant cord blood beta clonotypes, a trend that memory repertoires did not show.

This TCR came from a woman younger than 35 in good health. The sample consisted of memory (CD45RO+) T cells sorted from blood. The V gene is TRBV7-2, the J gene TRBJ2-1; the match to TRBD2 covers 11 bases. The CDR3 region is CSSRRLAGSSYNEQFF. The CDR3 coding sequence is TGTTCCAGCAGACGACTAGCGGGGAGCTCCTACAATGAGCAGTTCTTC.